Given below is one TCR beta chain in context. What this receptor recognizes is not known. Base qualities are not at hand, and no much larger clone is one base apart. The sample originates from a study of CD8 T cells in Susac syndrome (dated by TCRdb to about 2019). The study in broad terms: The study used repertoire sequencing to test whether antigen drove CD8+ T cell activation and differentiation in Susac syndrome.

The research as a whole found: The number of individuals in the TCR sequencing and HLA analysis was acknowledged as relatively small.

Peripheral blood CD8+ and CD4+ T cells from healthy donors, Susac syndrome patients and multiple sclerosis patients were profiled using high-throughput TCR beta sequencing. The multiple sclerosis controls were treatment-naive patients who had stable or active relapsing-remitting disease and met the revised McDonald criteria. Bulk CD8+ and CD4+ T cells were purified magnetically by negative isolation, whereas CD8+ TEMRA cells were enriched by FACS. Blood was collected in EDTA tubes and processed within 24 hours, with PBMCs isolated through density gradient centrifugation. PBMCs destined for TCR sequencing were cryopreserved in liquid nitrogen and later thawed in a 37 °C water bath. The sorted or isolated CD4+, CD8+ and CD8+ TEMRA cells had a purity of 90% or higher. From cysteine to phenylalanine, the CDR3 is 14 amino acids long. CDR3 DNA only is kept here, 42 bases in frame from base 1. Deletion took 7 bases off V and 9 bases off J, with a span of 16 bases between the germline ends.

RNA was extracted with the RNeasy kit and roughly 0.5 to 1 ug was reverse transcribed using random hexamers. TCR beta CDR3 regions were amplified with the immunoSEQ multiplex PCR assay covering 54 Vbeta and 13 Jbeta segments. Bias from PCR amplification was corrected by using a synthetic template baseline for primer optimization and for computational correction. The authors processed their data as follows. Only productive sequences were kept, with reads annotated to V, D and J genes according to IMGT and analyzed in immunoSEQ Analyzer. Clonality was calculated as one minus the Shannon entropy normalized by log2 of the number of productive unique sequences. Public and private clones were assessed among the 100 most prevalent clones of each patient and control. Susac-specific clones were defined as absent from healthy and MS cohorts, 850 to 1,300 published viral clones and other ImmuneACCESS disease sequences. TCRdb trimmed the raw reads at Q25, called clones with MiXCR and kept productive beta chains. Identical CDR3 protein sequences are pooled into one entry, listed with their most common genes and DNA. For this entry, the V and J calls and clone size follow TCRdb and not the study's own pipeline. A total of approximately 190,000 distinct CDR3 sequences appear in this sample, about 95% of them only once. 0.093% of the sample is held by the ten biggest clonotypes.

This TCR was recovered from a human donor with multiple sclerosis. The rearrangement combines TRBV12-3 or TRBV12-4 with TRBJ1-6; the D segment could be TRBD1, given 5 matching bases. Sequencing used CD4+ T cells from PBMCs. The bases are TGTGCCAGCACCGGACACGGGTGGCGTTCACCCCTCCACTTT. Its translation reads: CASTGHGWRSPLHF.